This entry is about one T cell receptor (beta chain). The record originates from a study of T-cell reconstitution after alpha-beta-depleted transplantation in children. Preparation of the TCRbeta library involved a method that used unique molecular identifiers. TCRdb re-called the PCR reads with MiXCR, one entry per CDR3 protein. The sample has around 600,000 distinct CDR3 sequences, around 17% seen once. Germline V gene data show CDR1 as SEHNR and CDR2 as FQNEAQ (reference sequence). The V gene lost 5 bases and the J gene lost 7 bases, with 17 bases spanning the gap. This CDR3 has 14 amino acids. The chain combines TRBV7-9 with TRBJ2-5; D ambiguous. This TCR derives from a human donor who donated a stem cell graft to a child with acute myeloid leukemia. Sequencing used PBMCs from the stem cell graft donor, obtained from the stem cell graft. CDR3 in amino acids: CASSPPLGVGTQYF. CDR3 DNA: TGTGCCAGCAGCCCTCCCCTAGGTGTGGGGACCCAGTACTTC.